This T cell receptor beta chain is from a study of human T cells and chemical hapten exposure. Study-wide context: During the roughly 25-week study period, patients had diphenylcyclopropenone applied to the scalp every week. Whole-study results and caveats: Significantly more large CDR3 similarity clusters arose among expanded TCRs than among controls.

The CDR3 has 15 residues. Trimming cost V 1 base and J 4 bases; bases outside gene matches: 5. Regarding this clonotype: The antigen remains unidentified.

Via MiXCR, TCRdb re-called the RACE reads, giving one row per CDR3 protein. The table shows around 250,000 distinct CDR3 sequences, with 8.6% occurring only once. Time point meaning: pre-sensitization, week 0. As to treatment: therapeutic diphenylcyclopropenone sensitization with weekly scalp DPC. Staff drew blood before applying each patch test. The chain combines TRBV12-3 or TRBV12-4 with TRBJ1-1, with 8 nucleotides matching TRBD1. The TCR was taken from a woman aged 40 to 55 with alopecia areata. Some clones in this sample may be carry-over from other donors' samples. The sequencing here drew on whole blood, taken in connection with sensitization to the hapten diphenylcyclopropenone (DPC). The CDR3 DNA reads as TGTGCCAGCAGTTTAGGGACAGGGATAGGCACTGAAGCTTTCTTT. Translating it yields CASSLGTGIGTEAFF.